The T cell receptor beta chain under discussion was sequenced for a study of blood T cell repertoires in COVID-19 (TCRdb year 2020). Notes on the research overall: Samples covering the acute and convalescent phases of COVID-19 were provided by collaborators in the United States, Italy and Spain. The prospective study material was composed of cDNA or gDNA derived from T cells, B-cell-depleted T cells, or PBMCs. Deeply sampled blood TCRbeta repertoires from subjects exposed to, actively infected with, or recovered from COVID-19 were included in the dataset. The repertoires were made available in a free public database intended to serve as a resource for research on the immune response to SARS-CoV-2. The samples were drawn from the first 160 participants of the ongoing ImmuneRACE study and from over 950 subjects provided by 6 global collaborators. Sample metadata almost always included a de-identified subject ID, COVID-19 status, age in years and sex. Where available, HLA class I and class II types were taken from metadata supplied by the sample provider and were not determined by assay-based typing. Overall study results and their limits: The amount of clinical and demographic metadata varied by source and participant and was provided uncurated.

The collaborating institutions used their own protocols to collect whole blood in K2EDTA tubes. For TCRbeta analysis, collaborators shipped samples in one of three forms: frozen whole blood, isolated PBMCs, or DNA extracted from either of those sample types. The immunoSEQ Assay, a bias-controlled multiplex PCR, was used to amplify TCRbeta CDR3 regions from genomic DNA. Per the source publication's procedure: The number of nucleated cells in each sample was estimated from the amplification of reference gene primers within the assay. Sequence reads were collapsed and filtered to measure the absolute abundance of every unique TCRbeta CDR3 rearrangement. For each sample, productive Simpson clonality was calculated by taking the square root of Simpson's diversity index across productive rearrangements. TCRdb carries this immuneACCESS record with in-frame sequences only. Its versions omit some clonotypes, under half of them owing to an unresolved V gene in the studies checked, with the rest unexplained. V and J calls and clone size follow that table, whereas D and trimming were derived from the DNA. Here the sample has some 90,000 clones; less than 85% occur a single time. The ten largest make up approximately 11% of the sample.

On this clone: The target of this receptor is not known. No base qualities exist here, and no much larger clone lies one base off it.

Reading from cysteine to phenylalanine, the CDR3 counts 15 amino acids. The entry retains the CDR3 DNA only, 45 bases that are in frame from base 1. The CDR1 and CDR2 encoded by the germline V gene are MNHEY and SVGAGI. V was cut back by 0 bases and J by 2 bases, leaving a gap of 11 bases between them. This receptor was taken from a man in his 70s with active or convalescent COVID-19. Sequenced sample: peripheral blood. Rearrangement joined TRBV6-5 to TRBJ2-7, with TRBD2 as a weak D call on 5 bases. The CDR3 is CASSYSRTGTYEQYF. The DNA sequence is given as TGTGCCAGCAGTTACTCGAGGACTGGGACCTACGAGCAGTACTTC.